Presented here are 12 T cell receptor beta chains from one specimen sequenced in a study of graft-versus-host responses after intestinal transplantation. Here immunoSEQ multiplex PCR was the method, and the copy in TCRdb shows in-frame clones only, minus some. Of 40,000 or so clones detected, roughly 86% appear once; the ten largest clones hold around 6.9%. Specimen: PBMCs, collected roughly 270 days after transplant. The source of these receptors is a human patient who received an intestinal transplant, so some T cells may come from the graft donor.

In this sample, this clone turned up a few times. The rearrangement uses TRBV27 and TRBJ2-5; D unclear. This CDR3 is built from 11 residues. The V gene lost 3 bases and the J gene lost 1 base, with 0 bases spanning the gap. Germline V CDR1 and CDR2: MNHEY, SMNVEV (reference sequence). This chain's CDR3 is CASSFQETQYF. CDR3 coding DNA: TGTGCCAGCAGTTTCCAAGAGACCCAGTACTTC.

The V call is TRBV5-1, the J call TRBJ2-5, with TRBD2 matching 13 bases. Unmatched junction bases numbered 1, after V lost 6 bases and J lost 2 bases. Germline-derived CDR1 and CDR2 are SGHRS and YFSETQ. The CDR3 runs 14 residues. The CDR3 nucleotides are TGCGCCAGCAAACTAGCGGGGGGGCAAGAGACCCAGTACTTC. Protein sequence: CASKLAGGQETQYF.

This clone came up once. The CDR3: CASRSPPTGRVKEGSTLGNQPQHF. CDR3 sequence (DNA): TGTGCAAGTCGCTCCCCTCCAACGGGTAGGGTAAAAGAGGGTTCGACCCTCGGCAATCAGCCCCAGCATTTT. The rearrangement uses TRBV12-2 and TRBJ1-5. TRBV12-2 is flagged as a pseudogene. This CDR3 spans 24 amino acids.

V is TRBV6-4 and J is TRBJ1-2, with 7 bases lining up with TRBD1. Germline lookup yields CDR1 MRHNA and CDR2 SNTAGT. The trim removed 0 bases at V and 7 bases at J, leaving 11 bases unmatched. The CDR3 length is 16 residues. CDR3 residues: CASSDSTRQGSGGYTF. DNA of the CDR3: TGTGCCAGCAGTGACTCGACCCGACAGGGATCGGGTGGCTACACCTTC.

The V and J genes are TRBV18 and TRBJ2-6, with TRBD1 matching over 7 bases. The CDR3 runs 15 residues. Germline V CDR1 and CDR2: KGHSH, LQKENI. The V and J ends lost 4 bases and 2 bases, in that order; junction bases with no gene match: 2. The CDR3 here is CASSLDRAGANVLTF. The DNA for the CDR3 is TGTGCCAGCTCACTTGACAGGGCTGGGGCCAACGTCCTGACTTTC.

The rearrangement links TRBV5-4 to TRBJ1-1; D perhaps matches TRBD1 (6 bases). CDR3 length equals 12 residues. Deletions cut 4 bases from V and 7 bases from J, with 11 bases between. Germline loops: CDR1 SGHNT, CDR2 YYREEE (reference sequence). The CDR3 DNA is TGTGCCAGCAGCCAAGACAGGTTTGAAGCTTTCTTT. Encoded protein: CASSQDRFEAFF.

The chain couples TRBV25-1 to TRBJ2-1; D perhaps matches TRBD2 (6 bases). The V gene's germline CDR1 is MGHDK and CDR2 SYGVNS. V lost 4 bases and J lost 0, with 10 bases in between. This CDR3 comprises 15 residues. The CDR3, as DNA: TGTGCCAGCAGTGGTGGGGGGACCTCCTACAATGAGCAGTTCTTC. It is translated as CASSGGGTSYNEQFF.

The V call is TRBV6-5, the J call TRBJ2-1; the D gene is possibly TRBD2 (6 bases). This CDR3 spans 15 amino acids. Deletions cut 5 bases from V and 4 bases from J, with 15 bases between. Germline CDR1 reads MNHEY; CDR2 reads SVGAGI. The DNA for the CDR3 is TGTGCCAGCAGTCCCGGGACGGGGGTTTACAATGAGCAGTTCTTC. Encoded protein: CASSPGTGVYNEQFF.

J is TRBJ2-3 and V is TRBV19, with D possibly called TRBD1 or TRBD2 (5 bases each). Germline lookup yields CDR1 LNHDA and CDR2 SQIVND (reference sequence). The CDR3 has 17 amino acids. Trimming took 8 bases from V and 0 from J, leaving 21 bases between them. The chain's CDR3 is CASLSRGAAASTDTQYF. The CDR3 DNA follows: TGTGCCAGTCTCTCCCGAGGGGCTGCAGCTAGCACAGATACGCAGTATTTT.

V usage is TRBV5-1 and J usage is TRBJ2-1; TRBD2 aligns across 10 bases. The germline V gene encodes CDR1 SGHRS and CDR2 YFSETQ. Trimming took 0 bases from V and 8 from J; bases not matched to a gene: 8. The CDR3 totals 16 residues. CDR3 coding DNA: TGCGCCAGCAGCTTGGGAGCGGGGGGGCATTTTGATGAGCAGTTCTTC. Translation gives CASSLGAGGHFDEQFF. Filled out from reference TRBV5-1 and TRBJ2-1, the complete variable domain reads KAGVTQTPRYLIKTRGQQVTLSCSPISGHRSVSWYQQTPGQGLQFLFEYFSETQRNKGNFPGRFSGRQFSNSRSEMNVSTLELGDSALYLCASSLGAGGHFDEQFFGPGTRLTVL.

The chain carries TRBV15 and TRBJ2-1; D gene uncertain. Trimming took off 0 bases at V and 10 bases at J, with 16 bases between the two ends. The CDR3 is 15 residues long. CDR1 is LNHNV and CDR2 is YYDKDF in the germline V gene (reference sequence). CDR3 coding DNA: TGTGCCACCAGCAGAGACCCCAACTACGCTGGGGAGCAGTTCTTC. Its translation: CATSRDPNYAGEQFF. Looking up the rest from reference TRBV15 and TRBJ2-1 gives the full variable domain: DAMVIQNPRYQVTQFGKPVTLSCSQTLNHNVMYWYQQKSSQAPKLLFHYYDKDFNNEADTPDNFQSRRPNTSFCFLDIRSPGLGDTAMYLCATSRDPNYAGEQFFGPGTRLTVL.

The rearrangement joins TRBV6-1 to TRBJ2-7, with 9 bases aligning to TRBD1. Trimming at V came to 5 bases and at J to 5 bases, leaving 10 bases not matched to a gene. Germline CDR1 MNHNS, CDR2 SASEGT. The CDR3 has 15 residues. This chain's CDR3 is CASSRTGQGINEQYF. CDR3 nucleotides: TGTGCCAGCAGTAGGACGGGACAGGGTATAAACGAGCAGTACTTC.